These 13 T cell receptor beta chains were all obtained from the same sample, sequenced in a study of blood T cell repertoires in COVID-19. Assay used: immunoSEQ multiplex PCR; TCRdb lists only in-frame clones, some missing. This sample yields some 85,000 clones, of which 60% to 85% are seen a single time; about half belongs to the top ten. The sequenced sample was peripheral blood. These receptors were collected from a human donor in a cohort sampled during active COVID-19.

The rearrangement joins TRBV5-1 to TRBJ1-2; no clear D gene. This CDR3 region has 12 residues. The ends were cut back, 0 bases at V and 6 bases at J, with 6 bases in the middle. CDR1 and CDR2 (germline): SGHRS, YFSETQ. DNA of the CDR3: TGCGCCAGCAGCTTGGACACAGATGGCTACACCTTC. Its translation is CASSLDTDGYTF. Supplemented by reference TRBV5-1 and TRBJ1-2, the full variable domain reads KAGVTQTPRYLIKTRGQQVTLSCSPISGHRSVSWYQQTPGQGLQFLFEYFSETQRNKGNFPGRFSGRQFSNSRSEMNVSTLELGDSALYLCASSLDTDGYTFGSGTRLTVV.

This chain joins TRBV14 and TRBJ2-2; tentative D call: TRBD2 (6 bases). Germline lookup yields CDR1 SGHDN and CDR2 FVKESK. This CDR3 has 15 residues. Deletions cut 4 bases from V and 5 bases from J, with 14 bases between. The CDR3 DNA sequence: TGTGCCAGCAGCCCGGGACTCCCGAGGACCGGGGAGCTGTTTTTT. It is translated as CASSPGLPRTGELFF.

As to this clone: At one end, the junction sequence differs from germline, possibly due to a read error. The chain couples TRBV18 to TRBJ2-1; 14 bases align to TRBD2. CDR1 is KGHSH and CDR2 is LQKENI in the germline V gene. The CDR3 length is 13 residues. CDR3 residues: CASSRGPGLAGVF. For the CDR3, the DNA is TGTGCCAGCTCGCGGGGGCCGGGACTAGCGGGGGTCTTC.

The chain employs TRBV4-1 and TRBJ2-1; perhaps TRBD1 as D (6 bases). CDR3 length equals 14 residues. Germline lookup yields CDR1 MGHRA and CDR2 YSYEKL. V was cut by 0 bases and J by 4 bases, with 7 bases left in between. The CDR3 sequence is CASSQEDRYNEQFF. CDR3 sequence (DNA): TGCGCCAGCAGCCAAGAAGACAGGTACAATGAGCAGTTCTTC.

The chain links TRBV2 to TRBJ1-5, with a possible D match to TRBD1 (6 bases). The CDR3 covers 14 residues. With 5 bases removed from V and 4 bases from J, the gap between germline ends came to 12 bases. The germline gives CDR1 SNHLY, CDR2 FYNNEI. CDR3 nucleotides: TGTGCCAGCAGTAAAGGGGGAGATAATCAGCCCCAGCATTTT. Amino acid sequence: CASSKGGDNQPQHF.

The gene calls are TRBV6-2 or TRBV6-3 and TRBJ2-2; D is undetermined. The V end was cut by 4 bases, the J end by 4 bases, with 13 bases between. Per the germline V gene, CDR1 is MNHEY and CDR2 is SVGEGT. There are 15 residues in the CDR3. This CDR3 is CASSWANMVTGELFF. CDR3 nucleotide sequence: TGTGCCAGCAGTTGGGCGAATATGGTCACCGGGGAGCTGTTTTTT.

The chain recombines TRBV7-2 with TRBJ1-5; a possible D gene is TRBD1 (5 bases). The CDR3 runs 14 residues. V was clipped by 5 bases and J by 3 bases, with 11 bases between them. Germline V gives CDR1 SGHTA, CDR2 FQGNSA. CDR3 nucleotide sequence: TGTGCCAGCAGCCCCCAAGGGGACAATCAGCCCCAGCATTTT. Its translation: CASSPQGDNQPQHF.

The rearrangement links TRBV5-4 to TRBJ2-1, with TRBD1 matching over 7 bases. The germline CDR1 and CDR2 sequences are SGHNT and YYREEE (reference sequence). The length of the CDR3 is 17 residues. The V segment lost 4 bases and the J segment 8 bases; nucleotides outside the gene matches: 18. CDR3 DNA sequence: TGTGCCAGCAGCAGCCGTGGGGCGGCAGGGGGTACGGATGAGCAGTTCTTC. This codes for CASSSRGAAGGTDEQFF.

The rearrangement joins TRBV9 to TRBJ2-5, with 9 bases matching TRBD2. With V trimmed by 3 bases and J by 8 bases, 2 bases remained unmatched. CDR3 length equals 12 residues. The germline gives CDR1 SGDLS, CDR2 YYNGEE. CDR3 nucleotides: TGTGCCAGCAGCGGTAGCGGGAGTACCCAGTACTTC. Translated: CASSGSGSTQYF.

Only a few counts were recorded for this clone. This sequence joins TRBV21-1 and TRBJ2-1; TRBD2 is taken as the D call from the table, unchecked against the DNA. TRBV21-1 is designated a pseudogene. CDR3 length: 15 amino acids. CDR3 bases: TGTGCCAGCAGCAATCCTCTAGCGGGAGGGGCTGAGCAGTTCTTC. Residues: CASSNPLAGGAEQFF.

Only one count was recorded for this clone. The chain couples TRBV5-5 to TRBJ2-7; tentatively, D is TRBD1 (5 bases). V dropped 4 bases and J dropped 2 bases, with 13 bases sitting between them. The CDR3 has 14 amino acids. Germline assignment: CDR1 SGHKS and CDR2 YYEKEE (reference sequence). The CDR3 bases are TGTGCCAGCAGCCCCGGACACGACCCCTACGAGCAGTACTTC. It is translated as CASSPGHDPYEQYF.

The chain has TRBV11-2 and TRBJ1-4; 7 nucleotides agree with TRBD1. Germline-derived CDR1 and CDR2 are SGHAT and FQNNGV. The CDR3 runs 15 residues. Trimming took 4 bases from V and 7 from J; bases not matched to a gene: 9. CDR3: CASSSTHRGGEKLFF. The CDR3 DNA reads TGTGCCAGCAGCTCCACGCACAGGGGCGGTGAAAAACTGTTTTTT.

The chain carries TRBV28 and TRBJ2-7; 9 bases fit TRBD2. CDR1 MDHEN and CDR2 SYDVKM come from the germline V gene. Losses at the gene ends were 7 bases for V and 0 bases for J; bases not matched to a gene: 7. The CDR3 contains 15 residues. The CDR3 DNA follows: TGTGCCAGCACCCCCCCGGGACTAGCCTCCTACGAGCAGTACTTC. Translating it yields CASTPPGLASYEQYF.